The 20 T cell receptor beta chains presented below share a single source sample, sequenced in a study of shared clonotypes between healthy human individuals. Profiling relied on immunoSEQ multiplex PCR, and the TCRdb table lists in-frame clones only, not all of them. The repertoire has over a million clones, about 76% of them found once; the top ten carry approximately 1.5%. The sequencing sample was made of memory CD4+ T cells sorted from blood. The subset denotes: CD45RA-negative fraction. The receptors were sampled from a man in his late teens or twenties in good health.

The chain uses TRBV6-1 and TRBJ2-7; 7 bases align to TRBD1. Germline CDR1 and CDR2: MNHNS and SASEGT. With V trimmed by 11 bases and J by 2 bases, 6 bases remained unmatched. CDR3 size: 12 residues. CDR3: CAGKGTAYEQYF. The CDR3 DNA reads TGTGCCGGTAAGGGGACAGCCTACGAGCAGTACTTC.

The rearrangement joins TRBV5-1 to TRBJ1-2; TRBD1 matches at 12 bases. J gave up 7 bases and V 1 base, and 8 bases lay outside the gene matches. This CDR3 is 16 amino acids long. CDR1 and CDR2 (germline): SGHRS, YFSETQ. CDR3 DNA sequence: TGCGCCAGCAGCTTGTCGGGACAGGGGGCGGCCGGTGGCTACACCTTC. Protein sequence: CASSLSGQGAAGGYTF.

This clone was counted between two and nine times. The same CDR3 can be traced to other DNA sequences in this sample. This chain uses TRBV7-3 with TRBJ1-1, with no clear D. Trimming shortened V by 1 base and J by 3 bases, and 9 bases separated the two germline ends. Germline loops: CDR1 SGHTA, CDR2 FQGTGA. This CDR3 is built from 14 residues. The CDR3 sequence is CASSLRAGYTEAFF. The CDR3 coding sequence is TGTGCCAGCAGCTTAAGGGCCGGCTACACTGAAGCTTTCTTT.

V and J are TRBV13 and TRBJ2-3; 12 bases map to TRBD2. This CDR3 is built from 17 residues. Trimming took 0 bases from V and 2 from J; bases not matched to a gene: 3. Germline V gives CDR1 PRHDT, CDR2 FYEKMQ (reference sequence). CDR3 loop: CASSLGLAGGYTDTQYF. In DNA form, the CDR3 reads TGTGCCAGCAGCTTAGGGCTAGCGGGGGGGTACACAGATACGCAGTATTTT.

The genes are TRBV5-1 and TRBJ1-1; D unresolved. CDR3 length equals 16 residues. Germline loops: CDR1 SGHRS, CDR2 YFSETQ. Trimming stripped 4 bases from V and 5 bases from J, with 21 bases between. CDR3 DNA sequence: TGCGCCAGCAGCGGAACTGGGGTCATAGGTGGGACTGAAGCTTTCTTT. This codes for CASSGTGVIGGTEAFF.

The chain has TRBV10-3 and TRBJ2-7, with TRBD2 matching over 14 bases. The CDR3 consists of 16 residues. With V trimmed by 6 bases and J by 5 bases, 9 bases remained unmatched. CDR1 is ENHRY, CDR2 SYGVKD, per germline. The CDR3, as DNA: TGTGCCATCAGGGGGACTAGCGGGAGCGGTGCCCACGAGCAGTACTTC. It encodes CAIRGTSGSGAHEQYF.

The chain has TRBV9 and TRBJ2-5; TRBD1 matches at 11 bases. The junction had 6 bases not matched to a gene; V was cut back by 3 bases and J by 5 bases. Germline CDR1 reads SGDLS; CDR2 reads YYNGEE. This CDR3 spans 15 amino acids. The CDR3: CASSGRTGGWETQYF. The CDR3 nucleotides read TGTGCCAGCAGCGGCCGGACAGGGGGCTGGGAGACCCAGTACTTC.

This clone was counted between two and nine times. The CDR3 sequence is CASSIGSALNTEAFF. The CDR3 bases are TGTGCCAGTAGTATAGGTTCAGCGCTGAACACTGAAGCTTTCTTT. J is TRBJ1-1 and V is TRBV19; the D is unclear. Germline CDR1 LNHDA, CDR2 SQIVND (reference sequence). Trimming pared 1 base from V and 0 bases from J, leaving 9 bases between. The CDR3 is made up of 15 amino acids.

This clone was seen more than once but under ten times. V gene TRBV10-3 combines with J gene TRBJ1-2, with D tentatively TRBD1 (5 bases). V shed 4 bases and J shed 6 bases, with 12 bases lying between them. In germline, CDR1 is ENHRY, CDR2 SYGVKD. The CDR3 sequence is 13 residues long. DNA of the CDR3: TGTGCCATCAGTGGTTGGGGGGAGAATGGCTACACCTTC. Residues: CAISGWGENGYTF.

This clone has just one count. The chain links TRBV2 to TRBJ2-2, with a weak D call TRBD2 (5 bases). With 7 bases removed from V and 6 bases from J, the gap between germline ends came to 15 bases. CDR1 and CDR2 (germline): SNHLY, FYNNEI. This CDR3 spans 14 amino acids. The CDR3 here is CASTTGRVPGELFF. The CDR3 DNA follows: TGTGCCAGCACCACTGGGAGAGTACCCGGGGAGCTGTTTTTT.

A single count supports this clone. The V gene is TRBV4-1, the J gene TRBJ1-4, with 9 bases aligning to TRBD1. J was trimmed by 4 bases and V by 1 base; bases with no gene match: 1. Germline V gene sequence: CDR1 MGHRA, CDR2 YSYEKL. The CDR3 length is 15 residues. The CDR3 DNA sequence: TGCGCCAGCAGCCAAGGGGACAGGGATAATGAAAAACTGTTTTTT. It yields the protein CASSQGDRDNEKLFF.

About this clone itself: Other DNA sequences in this specimen translate into the identical CDR3. J is TRBJ2-6 and V is TRBV5-4, with D unclear. The CDR3 totals 15 residues. The germline V gene has CDR1 SGHNT and CDR2 YYREEE (reference sequence). Trimming left V 2 bases short and J 0 bases short, with 6 bases between. CDR3 sequence reads: CASSFGNSGANVLTF. The CDR3 DNA follows: TGTGCCAGCAGCTTCGGCAACTCTGGGGCCAACGTCCTGACTTTC.

V and J are TRBV29-1 and TRBJ1-1; D possibly corresponds to TRBD1 (5 bases). This CDR3 is 14 amino acids long. Trimming left V 4 bases short and J 1 base short, with 13 bases between. The V gene's germline CDR1 is SQVTM and CDR2 ANQGSEA. CDR3 DNA: TGCAGCGTTGGAGGACACTCCTCGAACACTGAAGCTTTCTTT. It encodes CSVGGHSSNTEAFF. Filled out from reference TRBV29-1 and TRBJ1-1, the complete variable domain reads SAVISQKPSRDICQRGTSLTIQCQVDSQVTMMFWYRQQPGQSLTLIATANQGSEATYESGFVIDKFPISRPNLTFSTLTVSNMSPEDSSIYLCSVGGHSSNTEAFFGQGTRLTVV.

The chain recombines TRBV10-3 with TRBJ2-3, with D perhaps assigned TRBD1 or TRBD2 (5 bases each). V was pared by 2 bases and J by 5 bases, with 8 bases between. The CDR3 runs to 13 residues. Germline loops: CDR1 ENHRY, CDR2 SYGVKD. CDR3 DNA: TGTGCCATCAGTGAGAGGGACGAAGATACGCAGTATTTT. Its translation: CAISERDEDTQYF.

This rearrangement joins TRBV28 to TRBJ2-3; 16 bases fit TRBD2. Germline trimming cut 7 bases from V and 6 bases from J; bases unmatched to any gene: 10. The CDR3 sequence is 17 residues long. Germline V gene sequence: CDR1 MDHEN, CDR2 SYDVKM. CDR3 DNA sequence: TGTGCCAGCACCCTAGGGACTAGCGGGGGGGCCGGGGATACGCAGTATTTT. Residues: CASTLGTSGGAGDTQYF.

This clone was picked up a small number of times. The rearrangement links TRBV18 to TRBJ1-1, with D possibly matching TRBD1 (5 bases). CDR1 KGHSH and CDR2 LQKENI come from the germline V gene. The V gene lost 4 bases and the J gene lost 4 bases, with 10 bases spanning the gap. The CDR3 is made up of 13 amino acids. The DNA for the CDR3 is TGTGCCAGCTCACGAGCCGGGGGCACTGAAGCTTTCTTT. This encodes CASSRAGGTEAFF.

The chain couples TRBV5-8 to TRBJ1-5; D uncertain. With 5 bases removed from V and 7 bases from J, the gap between germline ends came to 13 bases. This CDR3 is built from 13 residues. Germline V gene data show CDR1 as SGHTS and CDR2 as YDEGEE. As DNA, the CDR3 is TGTGCCAGCAGTTACGATAGGGAACAGCCCCAGCATTTT. Protein product: CASSYDREQPQHF.

The rearrangement uses TRBV6-6 and TRBJ1-2; D gene ambiguous. Trimming stripped 6 bases from V and 3 bases from J, with 11 bases between. The germline V gene encodes CDR1 MNHNY and CDR2 SVGAGI (reference sequence). CDR3 length: 13 amino acids. The CDR3 reads CASSRGSYYGYTF. The CDR3 coding sequence is TGTGCCAGCAGCCGCGGAAGCTACTATGGCTACACCTTC.

The chain is built from TRBV2 and TRBJ2-2; 9 bases match TRBD1. Germline V gene lookup returns CDR1 SNHLY and CDR2 FYNNEI. The CDR3 is 15 amino acids. J was trimmed by 3 bases and V by 4 bases; bases with no gene match: 3. The CDR3 protein is CASSGDRVHTGELFF. CDR3 in DNA: TGTGCCAGCAGTGGGGACAGGGTGCACACCGGGGAGCTGTTTTTT.

This clone was counted once. This sequence joins TRBV7-6 and TRBJ2-7; unclear D gene. CDR3 length: 14 amino acids. Trimming stripped 3 bases from V and 2 bases from J, with 11 bases between. The germline CDR1 and CDR2 sequences are SGHVS and FNYEAQ. CDR3 loop: CASSFQPGPYEQYF. The CDR3, as DNA: TGTGCCAGCAGCTTTCAGCCTGGGCCCTACGAGCAGTACTTC.